The entry below describes one T cell receptor (beta chain). Per the original data handling: Nucleated cell number was recorded as an estimate derived from reference gene primer amplification. Assay: immunoSEQ multiplex PCR; the TCRdb copy retains only in-frame clones and omits some. The DNA gave D and trimming, while V, J and clone size come from that table. The data hold about 330,000 clones, with 87% observed a single time. These data come from a study of blood T cell repertoires in COVID-19. J was trimmed by 5 bases and V by 9 bases; bases with no gene match: 8. CDR3 length: 14 residues. Per germline, CDR1 SGHAT and CDR2 FQNNGV.

Sequences were obtained from peripheral blood. The rearrangement links TRBV11-2 to TRBJ2-5; 11 bases line up with TRBD2. This TCR came from a man aged 30 to 39 with COVID-19, enrolled during active disease. In DNA form, the CDR3 reads TGTGCCAGTAGCGGGGGGGCGTTTAGTGAGACCCAGTACTTC. Amino acids: CASSGGAFSETQYF.